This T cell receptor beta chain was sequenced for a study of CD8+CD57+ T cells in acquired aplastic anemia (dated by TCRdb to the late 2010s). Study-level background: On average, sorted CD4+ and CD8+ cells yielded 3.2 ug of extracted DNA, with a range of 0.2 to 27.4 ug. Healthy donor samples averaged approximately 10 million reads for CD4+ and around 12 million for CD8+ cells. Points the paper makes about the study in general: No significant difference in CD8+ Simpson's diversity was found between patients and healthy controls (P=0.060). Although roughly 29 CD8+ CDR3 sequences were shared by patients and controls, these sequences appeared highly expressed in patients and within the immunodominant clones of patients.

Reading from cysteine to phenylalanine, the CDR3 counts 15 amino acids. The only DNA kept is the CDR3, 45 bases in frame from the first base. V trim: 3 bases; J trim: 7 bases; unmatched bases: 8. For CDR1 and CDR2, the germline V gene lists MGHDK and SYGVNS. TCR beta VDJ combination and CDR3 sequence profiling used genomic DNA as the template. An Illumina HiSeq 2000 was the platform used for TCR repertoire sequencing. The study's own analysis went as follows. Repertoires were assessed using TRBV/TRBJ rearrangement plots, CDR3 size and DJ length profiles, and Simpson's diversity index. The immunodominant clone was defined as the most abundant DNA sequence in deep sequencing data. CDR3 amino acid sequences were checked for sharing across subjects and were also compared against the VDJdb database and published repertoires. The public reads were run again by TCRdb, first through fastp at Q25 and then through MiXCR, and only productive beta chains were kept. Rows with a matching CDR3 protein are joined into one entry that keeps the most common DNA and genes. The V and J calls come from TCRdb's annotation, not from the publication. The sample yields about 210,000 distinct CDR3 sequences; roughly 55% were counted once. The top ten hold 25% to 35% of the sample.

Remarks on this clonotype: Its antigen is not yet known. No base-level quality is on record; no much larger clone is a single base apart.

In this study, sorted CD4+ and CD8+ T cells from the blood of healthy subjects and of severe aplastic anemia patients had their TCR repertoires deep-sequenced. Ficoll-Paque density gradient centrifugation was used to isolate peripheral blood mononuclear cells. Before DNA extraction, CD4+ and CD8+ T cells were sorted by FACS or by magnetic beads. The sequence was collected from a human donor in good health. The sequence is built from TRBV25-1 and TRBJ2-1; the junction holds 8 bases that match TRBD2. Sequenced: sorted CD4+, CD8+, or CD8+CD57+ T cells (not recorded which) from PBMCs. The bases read TGTGCCAGCAGTGACGGACTAGCCTCAAGGAATGAGCAGTTCTTC. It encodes CASSDGLASRNEQFF.